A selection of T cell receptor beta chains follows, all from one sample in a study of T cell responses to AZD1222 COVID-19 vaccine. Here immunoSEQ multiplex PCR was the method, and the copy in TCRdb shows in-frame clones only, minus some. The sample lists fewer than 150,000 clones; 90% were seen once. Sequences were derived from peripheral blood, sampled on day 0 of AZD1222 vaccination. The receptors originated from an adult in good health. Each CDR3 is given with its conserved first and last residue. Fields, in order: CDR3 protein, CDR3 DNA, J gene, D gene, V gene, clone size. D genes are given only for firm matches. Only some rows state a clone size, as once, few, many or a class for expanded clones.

CASSPQGTGYGYTF TGTGCCAGCTCACCACAGGGGACAGGCTATGGCTACACCTTC TRBJ1-2 TRBD1 TRBV18 .
CASSLAGGEPQHF TGCGCCAGCAGCTTGGCCGGCGGGGAACCCCAGCATTTT TRBJ1-5 . TRBV5-1 once
CASSQGMRQPQHF TGTGCCAGCAGCCAAGGAATGCGCCAGCCCCAGCATTTT TRBJ1-5 . TRBV3-1/TRBV3-2 .
CASSLDPGNNQPQHF TGTGCCAGCAGCTTGGACCCTGGGAACAATCAGCCCCAGCATTTT TRBJ1-5 . TRBV5-8 .
CASALGGGGSSYNEQFF TGTGCTAGTGCCCTCGGTGGGGGGGGGAGCTCCTACAATGAGCAGTTCTTC TRBJ2-1 TRBD2 TRBV12-5 .
CASSVDSYGYTF TGTGCCAGCAGCGTAGACAGTTATGGCTACACCTTC TRBJ1-2 . TRBV9 .
CASSLAGTGREKLFF TGTGCCAGCAGCTTAGCCGGGACAGGGCGCGAAAAACTGTTTTTT TRBJ1-4 TRBD1 TRBV7-9 .
CASSLRGQGRNYGYTF TGTGCCAGCAGCTTAAGGGGACAGGGGAGGAACTATGGCTACACCTTC TRBJ1-2 TRBD1 TRBV7-8 .
CASRKKRGEETQYF TGTGCCAGCCGGAAGAAGCGGGGGGAAGAGACCCAGTACTTC TRBJ2-5 TRBD2 TRBV2 few
CASSYLAGGSTDTQYF TGTGCCAGCAGTTACCTAGCGGGGGGGTCCACAGATACGCAGTATTTT TRBJ2-3 TRBD2 TRBV6-2/TRBV6-3 .
CSVGVQGKADTQYF TGCAGCGTTGGGGTACAGGGTAAAGCAGATACGCAGTATTTT TRBJ2-3 . TRBV29-1 once
CASSLESNQPQHF TGTGCCAGCAGCCTCGAAAGCAATCAGCCCCAGCATTTT TRBJ1-5 . TRBV11-1 .
CASSLDLTGDTEAFF TGTGCCAGCAGCTTAGATCTGACGGGGGATACTGAAGCTTTCTTT TRBJ1-1 . TRBV11-3 .
CASLLLSGADTQYF TGTGCCAGCTTGCTCCTTAGCGGGGCAGATACGCAGTATTTT TRBJ2-3 TRBD2 TRBV6-5 .
CASTQRGSGNTIYF TGTGCCAGCACCCAGAGGGGCTCTGGAAACACCATATATTTT TRBJ1-3 . TRBV6-6 .
CASSPGPGGNTDTQYF TGTGCCAGCAGCCCCGGTCCTGGCGGGAATACAGATACGCAGTATTTT TRBJ2-3 . TRBV7-8 .
CASSRRTGGNTEAFF TGCGCCAGCAGCCGAAGGACAGGGGGCAACACTGAAGCTTTCTTT TRBJ1-1 TRBD1 TRBV5-1 .
CASSRTVNTEAFF TGTGCCAGTAGCCGGACAGTGAACACTGAAGCTTTCTTT TRBJ1-1 . TRBV19 .
CASSPPARSLNIQYF TGTGCCAGCAGCCCGCCCGCTAGGTCTCTAAACATTCAGTACTTC TRBJ2-4 . TRBV7-2 .
CASSNRDRVYEQYF TGTGCCAGCAGCAACCGGGACAGGGTGTACGAGCAGTACTTC TRBJ2-7 TRBD1 TRBV7-3 .
CASSMDRGIRYGYTF TGTGCCAGTAGTATGGACAGGGGGATTAGGTATGGCTACACCTTC TRBJ1-2 TRBD1 TRBV19 once
CASSSHLDNGNTIYF TGTGCCAGCAGCTCACATTTGGACAATGGAAACACCATATATTTT TRBJ1-3 . TRBV7-9 .
CASSLQGPSTDTQYF TGTGCCAGCAGCTTACAGGGACCTAGCACAGATACGCAGTATTTT TRBJ2-3 . TRBV7-2 .
CSASRGSLSNEQFF TGCAGTGCTAGTAGGGGGAGTTTATCCAATGAGCAGTTCTTC TRBJ2-1 . TRBV20-1 once
CASTPISGNLAKNIQYF TGTGCCAGCACCCCGATTAGCGGAAACCTAGCCAAAAACATTCAGTACTTC TRBJ2-4 . TRBV6-2/TRBV6-3 .
CASSYPEGQAEETQYF TGCGCCAGCAGCTACCCGGAGGGTCAGGCGGAAGAGACCCAGTACTTC TRBJ2-5 . TRBV5-1 .
CASSLDGLAGTDTQYF TGTGCTAGCAGCTTGGATGGACTAGCGGGCACAGATACGCAGTATTTT TRBJ2-3 TRBD2 TRBV7-2 .